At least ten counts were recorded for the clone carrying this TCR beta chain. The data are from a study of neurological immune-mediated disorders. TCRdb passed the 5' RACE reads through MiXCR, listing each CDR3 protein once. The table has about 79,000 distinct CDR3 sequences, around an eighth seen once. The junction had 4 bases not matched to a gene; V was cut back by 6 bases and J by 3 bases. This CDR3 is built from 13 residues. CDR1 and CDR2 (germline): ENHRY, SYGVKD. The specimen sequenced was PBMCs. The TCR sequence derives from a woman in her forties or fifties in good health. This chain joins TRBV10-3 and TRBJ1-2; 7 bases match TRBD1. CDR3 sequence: CAIRPTGYYGYTF. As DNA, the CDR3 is TGTGCCATCAGGCCGACAGGGTACTATGGCTACACCTTC.